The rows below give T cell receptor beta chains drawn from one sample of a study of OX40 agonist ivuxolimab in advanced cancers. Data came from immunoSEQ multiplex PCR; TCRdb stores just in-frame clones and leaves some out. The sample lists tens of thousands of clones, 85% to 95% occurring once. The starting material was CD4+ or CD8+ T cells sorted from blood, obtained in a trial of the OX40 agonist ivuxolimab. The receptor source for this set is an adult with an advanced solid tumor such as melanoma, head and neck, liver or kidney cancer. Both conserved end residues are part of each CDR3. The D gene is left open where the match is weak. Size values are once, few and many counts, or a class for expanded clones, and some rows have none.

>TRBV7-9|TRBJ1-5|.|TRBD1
TGTGCCAGCAGCGGGCTGGAGGACAGGAATCAGCCCCAGCATTTT
CASSGLEDRNQPQHF
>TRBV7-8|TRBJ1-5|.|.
TGTGCCAGCAGCTTAATGGGGGCTGAGGAGAATCAGCCCCAGCATTTT
CASSLMGAEENQPQHF
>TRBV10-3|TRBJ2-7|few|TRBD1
TGTGCCATCAGTGAAGTCGGGACAGTCTACGAGCAGTACTTC
CAISEVGTVYEQYF
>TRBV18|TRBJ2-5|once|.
TGTGCCAGCTCATTCTCGGACGCGGTACAAGAGACCCAGTACTTC
CASSFSDAVQETQYF
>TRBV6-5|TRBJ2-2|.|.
TGTGCCAGCAGTTACTCCCCCACCGGGGAGCTGTTTTTT
CASSYSPTGELFF
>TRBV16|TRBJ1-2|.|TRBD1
TGTGCCAGCAGCCACCTAGGGACAGTGGATGGCTACACCTTC
CASSHLGTVDGYTF
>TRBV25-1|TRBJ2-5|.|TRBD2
TGTGCCAGCAGTGAACAGCGACTAGCGGGGGGGGAGACCCAGTACTTC
CASSEQRLAGGETQYF
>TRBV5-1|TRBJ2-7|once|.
TGCGCCAGCAGTTCAAGGGGGGACGCCGCTTACGAGCAGTACTTC
CASSSRGDAAYEQYF
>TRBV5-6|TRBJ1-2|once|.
TGTGCCAGCAGCTTCGGGCCGCTCGGGGGCTACACCTTC
CASSFGPLGGYTF
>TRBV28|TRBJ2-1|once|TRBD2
TGTGCCAGCAGCCAAGCGGGAGGGTGGCATGAGCAGTTCTTC
CASSQAGGWHEQFF
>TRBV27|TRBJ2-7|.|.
TGTGCCAGCAGTCCCGGCCTACTTGGAGGGGAGCAGTACTTC
CASSPGLLGGEQYF
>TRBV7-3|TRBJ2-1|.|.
TGTGCCAGCAGCGCGACCGGGTCCCTCTACAATGAGCAGTTCTTC
CASSATGSLYNEQFF
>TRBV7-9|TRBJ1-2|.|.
TGTGCCAGCAGCTTAGTTCAGCTTACTAACTATGGCTACACCTTC
CASSLVQLTNYGYTF
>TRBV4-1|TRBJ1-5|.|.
TGCGCCAGCAGCGGGGAGGGGAAATCCCAGCATTTT
CASSGEGKSQHF
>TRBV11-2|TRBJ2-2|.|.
TGTGCCAGCAGCTTAGCTACAGGGTTGGTCGGGGAGCTGTTTTTT
CASSLATGLVGELFF
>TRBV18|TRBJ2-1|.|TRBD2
TGTGCCAGCTCACTCGGGACTAGCGGCTACAATGAGCAGTTCTTC
CASSLGTSGYNEQFF
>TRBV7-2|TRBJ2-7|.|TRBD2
TGTGCCAGCAGCTTGACTAGCGGGTTCTACGAGCAGTACTTC
CASSLTSGFYEQYF
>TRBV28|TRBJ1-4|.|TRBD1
TGTGCCAGCATTAATAGGGACAGAAGTAATGAAAAACTGTTTTTT
CASINRDRSNEKLFF
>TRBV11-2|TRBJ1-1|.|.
TGTGCCAGCAGCTCGAACAGGGACGGGACTGAAGCTTTCTTT
CASSSNRDGTEAFF
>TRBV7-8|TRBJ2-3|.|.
TGTGCCAGCAGCCCGCAGGGGGGGTCAGATACGCAGTATTTT
CASSPQGGSDTQYF
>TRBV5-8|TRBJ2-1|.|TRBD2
TGTGCCAGCAGCCAGCCGGGACTAGCGTCATATGAGCAGTTCTTC
CASSQPGLASYEQFF
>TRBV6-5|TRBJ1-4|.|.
TGTGCCAGCGGGCCGGGGGCGGCTAATGAAAAACTGTTTTTT
CASGPGAANEKLFF
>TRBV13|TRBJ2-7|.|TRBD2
TGTGCCAGCAGCTTAGTCGAGGAGGGACTAGCGGTACCCTTC
CASSLVEEGLAVPF
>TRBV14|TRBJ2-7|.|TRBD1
TGTGCCAGCAGTGCGGGACAGGTGCTTCCCTACGAGCAGTACTTC
CASSAGQVLPYEQYF
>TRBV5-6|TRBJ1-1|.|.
TGTGCCAGCAGCTTTTCAGGGTGGACTGAAGCTTTCTTT
CASSFSGWTEAFF